One and the same sample provided the 17 T cell receptor beta chains below, sequenced in a study of blood T cell repertoires in COVID-19. Repertoires were generated with immunoSEQ multiplex PCR, while TCRdb's copy carries only in-frame clones and drops some. The data contain roughly 250,000 clones, roughly 79% of them singletons. Material for sequencing was peripheral blood. The receptors here all came from an older woman with active or convalescent COVID-19.

The chain is built from TRBV9 and TRBJ1-5; maybe TRBD1 (5 bases). Germline lookup yields CDR1 SGDLS and CDR2 YYNGEE. This CDR3 region has 15 residues. Trimming took 4 bases from V and 3 from J, leaving 14 bases between them. CDR3 bases: TGTGCCAGCAGCCTTAGCGGGGGTCCCAATCAGCCCCAGCATTTT. Encoded protein: CASSLSGGPNQPQHF.

The chain links TRBV14 to TRBJ1-6; no clear D gene. V lost 8 bases, J lost 8 bases, and 13 bases lay in between. This CDR3 is built from 13 residues. In germline, CDR1 is SGHDN, CDR2 FVKESK. The CDR3 DNA reads as TGTGCCAGCGCCTTTGGACTTGATTCACCCCTCCACTTT. It encodes CASAFGLDSPLHF.

The chain links TRBV5-6 to TRBJ2-5, with 10 bases identical to TRBD2. Germline lookup yields CDR1 SGHDT and CDR2 YYEEEE. The V and J ends lost 3 bases and 5 bases, in that order; junction bases with no gene match: 7. The CDR3 loop spans 15 amino acids. The CDR3 sequence: CASSSALAGGETQYF. CDR3 DNA: TGTGCCAGCAGCTCCGCGTTAGCGGGGGGCGAGACCCAGTACTTC.

This clone was seen a single time. This chain connects TRBV4-3 to TRBJ2-1; 9 nucleotides match TRBD2. The CDR3 spans 17 residues. The junction had 5 bases not matched to a gene; V was cut back by 0 bases and J by 2 bases. In germline, CDR1 is LGHNA, CDR2 YSLEER. The CDR3 here is CASSQDEGGGAYNEQFF. CDR3 nucleotides: TGCGCCAGCAGCCAAGATGAGGGCGGGGGGGCCTACAATGAGCAGTTCTTC.

The genes are TRBV19 and TRBJ1-2; 8 bases line up with TRBD1. The CDR3 sequence is 14 residues long. V shed 8 bases, J shed 5 bases, and the junction held 10 bases outside the gene matches. Germline CDR1 is LNHDA and CDR2 is SQIVND (reference sequence). CDR3 in DNA: TGTGCCAGTGCCCCGACAGGGGAACCTTATGGCTACACCTTC. As protein: CASAPTGEPYGYTF.

The V gene is TRBV5-1, the J gene TRBJ2-1; 8 bases are a match to TRBD2. The germline V gene encodes CDR1 SGHRS and CDR2 YFSETQ. The CDR3 extends over 15 amino acids. V lost 7 bases to trimming and J lost 1 base; unmatched junction nucleotides: 7. The CDR3 reads CASDPGGGSYNEQFF. CDR3 nucleotides: TGCGCCAGCGACCCCGGGGGGGGATCCTACAATGAGCAGTTCTTC.

CDR3 sequence reads: CASSLVTSGALGEQYF. CDR3 in DNA: TGCGCCAGCAGCTTGGTGACTAGCGGGGCCCTGGGGGAGCAGTACTTC. The chain joins TRBV5-1 to TRBJ2-7, with TRBD2 matching over 11 bases. Germline CDR1 reads SGHRS; CDR2 reads YFSETQ. The CDR3 runs to 16 residues. Unmatched junction bases numbered 9, after V lost 0 bases and J lost 7 bases.

The J gene is TRBJ1-2, the V gene TRBV5-1; no clear D gene. The V and J ends lost 0 bases and 0 bases respectively, with 6 bases between them. The CDR3 is made up of 14 amino acids. CDR1 and CDR2 from the germline V gene are SGHRS and YFSETQ. The CDR3 DNA follows: TGCGCCAGCAGCTTGGGAGATACTAACTATGGCTACACCTTC. Residues: CASSLGDTNYGYTF.

This clone was seen a single time. The rearrangement links TRBV9 to TRBJ1-6; TRBD1 matches 12 bases. Per germline, CDR1 SGDLS and CDR2 YYNGEE. The CDR3 extends over 15 amino acids. V lost 3 bases and J lost 9; bases outside the gene matches: 4. The CDR3, as DNA: TGTGCCAGCAGCGCTCCGGGACAGGGGGCTTCACCCCTCCACTTT. This encodes CASSAPGQGASPLHF.

Comment on this clone: In the same sample, other DNA sequences code for this CDR3. The genes are TRBV19 and TRBJ2-3; 7 positions agree with TRBD1. After removal of 4 bases from V and 5 bases from J, the junction contained 3 bases not matched to a gene. The CDR3 is 13 amino acids. In germline, CDR1 is LNHDA, CDR2 SQIVND (reference sequence). CDR3 region: CASSNRGRDTQYF. The CDR3 DNA follows: TGTGCCAGTAGTAATAGGGGGCGAGATACGCAGTATTTT.

The genes are TRBV2 and TRBJ2-5, with a tentative D call TRBD2 (5 bases). Germline V gene lookup returns CDR1 SNHLY and CDR2 FYNNEI. CDR3 length: 14 amino acids. V lost 8 bases and J lost 0, with 13 bases in between. CDR3 residues: CASSVQRYQETQYF. DNA for the CDR3: TGTGCCAGCTCGGTACAGCGGTACCAAGAGACCCAGTACTTC.

In this sample, this clone turned up many times. V gene TRBV6-5 combines with J gene TRBJ1-4, with TRBD1 identical over 8 bases. Trimming took 2 bases from V and 4 from J; bases not matched to a gene: 6. The germline CDR1 and CDR2 sequences are MNHEY and SVGAGI. This CDR3 spans 16 amino acids. CDR3 in amino acids: CASSYDPGGINEKLFF. DNA for the CDR3: TGTGCCAGCAGTTACGACCCAGGGGGCATTAATGAAAAACTGTTTTTT.

This rearrangement joins TRBV7-9 to TRBJ2-7; maybe TRBD2 (5 bases). Trimming shortened V by 4 bases and J by 5 bases, and 15 bases separated the two germline ends. CDR3 size: 14 residues. From germline, CDR1 is SEHNR and CDR2 FQNEAQ (reference sequence). CDR3 DNA: TGTGCCAGCAGCTCTGAGGGTACGGCCAACGAGCAGTACTTC. This codes for CASSSEGTANEQYF.

The chain combines TRBV7-3 with TRBJ2-3, with TRBD2 matching 7 bases. V was pared by 0 bases and J by 3 bases, with 6 bases of the junction left unmatched. Germline V gene data show CDR1 as SGHTA and CDR2 as FQGTGA. This CDR3 has 16 amino acids. DNA of the CDR3: TGTGCCAGCAGCTTAACGGGCGGGGGTGGAACAGATACGCAGTATTTT. This gives the protein CASSLTGGGGTDTQYF.

V gene TRBV6-5 combines with J gene TRBJ2-1; 9 nucleotides agree with TRBD2. The V and J ends lost 6 bases and 7 bases, in that order; junction bases with no gene match: 7. The germline CDR1 and CDR2 sequences are MNHEY and SVGAGI. The CDR3 is 14 residues long. CDR3 coding DNA: TGTGCCAGCAGAGCTGCGGGGGGGCTAAATGAGCAGTTCTTC. Its protein product is CASRAAGGLNEQFF.

This clone appeared a few times. CDR3 sequence reads: CASSNGRRWMNTEAFF. In DNA form, the CDR3 reads TGTGCCAGCAGTAACGGAAGGCGGTGGATGAACACTGAAGCTTTCTTT. The chain is built from TRBV28 and TRBJ1-1; D gene unclear. Looked up from germline, CDR1 is MDHEN and CDR2 is SYDVKM. The CDR3 sequence is 16 residues long. V was clipped by 5 bases and J by 0 bases, with 16 bases between them. The full variable domain, its missing parts supplied by reference TRBV28 and TRBJ1-1, is DVKVTQSSRYLVKRTGEKVFLECVQDMDHENMFWYRQDPGLGLRLIYFSYDVKMKEKGDIPEGYSVSREKKERFSLILESASTNQTSMYLCASSNGRRWMNTEAFFGQGTRLTVV.

This chain joins TRBV7-3 and TRBJ2-1; 11 positions agree with TRBD2. There are 17 residues in the CDR3. Losses at the gene ends were 5 bases for V and 4 bases for J; bases not matched to a gene: 10. Germline V lookup: CDR1 SGHTA, CDR2 FQGTGA. CDR3 amino acids: CASSPMLGTSGYNEQFF. CDR3 in DNA: TGTGCCAGCAGCCCGATGTTGGGGACTAGCGGATACAATGAGCAGTTCTTC.